This record covers a single T cell receptor beta chain. Antigen unknown. This specimen comes from a study of T cell responses to AZD1222 COVID-19 vaccine. Points from the study as a whole: At baseline, seropositivity was found in only a handful of AZD1222 recipients. Females made up more of the donors, who were largely white British, and clonal diversity may have come out too low. Vaccine-associated CD4 TCRs ranged over spike, dominating at 160-218 and 743-854. Elevations in Spike-specific TCR breadth and depth followed administration of two AZD1222 doses.

From germline, CDR1 is MDHEN and CDR2 SYDVKM. This CDR3 region has 13 residues. The V end lost 7 bases, the J end lost 8 bases, and 17 bases lay between the germline ends. Repertoires were generated with immunoSEQ multiplex PCR, while TCRdb's copy carries only in-frame clones and drops some. The sample lists about 100,000 clones, roughly 86% occurring once. The sequences come from peripheral blood, collected on day 0 of MenACWY control vaccination. This clonotype originated in an adult in good health. This chain uses TRBV28 with TRBJ1-2, with D unclear. The CDR3 DNA follows: TGTGCCAGCACCACGGGAGCCCCCAGCGGCTACACCTTC. The encoded protein is CASTTGAPSGYTF.